Presented here are 30 T cell receptor beta chains from one specimen sequenced in a study of T cells after yellow fever vaccination. TCRdb reprocessed the 5' RACE reads with MiXCR, giving one entry per CDR3 protein. The profile shows about 550,000 distinct CDR3 sequences, roughly 21% of them singletons. Sample: PBMCs, taken 15 days after the yellow fever booster vaccination. The receptors come from a man aged 25 to 40 who received the YFV17D yellow fever vaccine.

This clonotype was found a few times. J is TRBJ2-7 and V is TRBV5-1; possibly TRBD1 or TRBD2 for D (5 bases each). Trimming took 4 bases from V and 2 from J, leaving 13 bases between them. This CDR3 has 14 residues. Germline V gene sequence: CDR1 SGHRS, CDR2 YFSETQ. CDR3 amino acids: CASSARDGTYEQYF. As DNA, the CDR3 is TGCGCCAGCAGCGCCCGGGACGGGACCTACGAGCAGTACTTC.

DNA of the CDR3: TGTGCCAGCTTCGAGGCTGGGGCCAACGTCCTGACTTTC. This encodes CASFEAGANVLTF. The chain joins TRBV18 to TRBJ2-6; D not resolved. Germline assignment: CDR1 KGHSH and CDR2 LQKENI. The germline V and J ends were trimmed by 7 bases and 2 bases, with 6 bases remaining between them. The CDR3 is 13 residues long.

This clonotype was picked up a small number of times. The chain uses TRBV27 and TRBJ2-3; a possible D gene is TRBD2 (5 bases). The CDR3 contains 13 residues. V was trimmed by 4 bases and J by 4 bases, leaving 9 bases between them. Germline lookup yields CDR1 MNHEY and CDR2 SMNVEV (reference sequence). The CDR3 nucleotides read TGTGCCAGCAGTTCGGGTAGCGCAGATACGCAGTATTTT. Its translation is CASSSGSADTQYF.

There are a few counts of this clonotype. The genes are TRBV6-1 and TRBJ1-2, with 7 bases identical to TRBD1. V dropped 5 bases and J dropped 4; count of bases not matched to a gene: 7. Germline lookup yields CDR1 MNHNS and CDR2 SASEGT. This CDR3 contains 14 residues. The CDR3 loop is CASSPPRQGYGYTF. The CDR3 nucleotides read TGTGCCAGCAGTCCCCCCAGACAGGGCTATGGCTACACCTTC.

The chain combines TRBV10-1 with TRBJ2-1; D is uncertain. CDR3 length: 14 residues. V lost 0 bases to trimming and J lost 6 bases, with 9 bases between them. CDR1 and CDR2 from the germline V gene are WNHNN and SYGVQD (reference sequence). The CDR3 protein is CASSESPLGNEQFF. In DNA form, the CDR3 reads TGCGCCAGCAGTGAGTCGCCCTTAGGCAATGAGCAGTTCTTC.

This clonotype was seen repeatedly, ten times or more. This chain connects TRBV23-1 to TRBJ2-7; TRBD2 agrees at 11 bases. TRBV23-1 is placed among ORFs of uncertain function. Trimming took 6 bases from V and 3 from J; bases not matched to a gene: 7. The CDR3 length is 15 residues. CDR3 sequence (DNA): TGCGCCAGCAGACCGACTAGCGGGATCTACTACGAGCAGTACTTC. Residues: CASRPTSGIYYEQYF.

This chain connects TRBV5-1 to TRBJ2-1, with TRBD2 identical over 13 bases. This CDR3 comprises 17 residues. After removal of 4 bases from V and 0 bases from J, the junction contained 4 bases not matched to a gene. Germline V CDR1 and CDR2: SGHRS, YFSETQ. DNA of the CDR3: TGCGCCAGCAGCGACGGACTAGCGGGAGTCTCCTACAATGAGCAGTTCTTC. It codes for CASSDGLAGVSYNEQFF.

The CDR3 nucleotides are TGCAGTGCTGCGAGTCTAGCGACTAGCACAGATACGCAGTATTTT. Its protein is CSAASLATSTDTQYF. The chain has TRBV20-1 and TRBJ2-3; D might be TRBD2 (6 bases). The germline V gene has CDR1 DFQATT and CDR2 SNEGSKA (reference sequence). The CDR3 runs 15 residues. Trimming took off 5 bases at V and 0 bases at J, with 15 bases between the two ends.

This clonotype was observed a few times. The chain recombines TRBV4-3 with TRBJ2-3, with no clear D. The CDR3 spans 15 residues. Per germline, CDR1 LGHNA and CDR2 YSLEER. V lost 0 bases and J lost 7, with 14 bases in between. This CDR3 is CASSQESWQTHTQYF. In nucleotides, the CDR3 is TGCGCCAGCAGCCAAGAAAGTTGGCAGACCCATACGCAGTATTTT.

This clonotype was observed a few times. DNA of the CDR3: TGCAGTTCCATCAATAGCGGATACCAAGAGACCCAGTACTTC. Amino acid sequence: CSSINSGYQETQYF. The rearrangement links TRBV20-1 to TRBJ2-5; D perhaps matches TRBD2 (6 bases). This CDR3 spans 14 amino acids. In germline, CDR1 is DFQATT, CDR2 SNEGSKA (reference sequence). V gave up 8 bases and J gave up 0 bases, with 16 bases separating them.

The chain couples TRBV20-1 to TRBJ2-4; D remains unclear. Germline CDR1 is DFQATT and CDR2 is SNEGSKA (reference sequence). Trimming cost V 5 bases and J 5 bases, with 19 bases left between them. The CDR3 has 15 amino acids. The CDR3 DNA reads TGCAGTGCTTCCGACGGCATCCGAGGCCAAAACATTCAGTACTTC. It yields the protein CSASDGIRGQNIQYF.

This clonotype was seen more than once but under ten times. The V call is TRBV20-1, the J call TRBJ2-1; tentative D call: TRBD1 (5 bases). Germline CDR1 is DFQATT and CDR2 is SNEGSKA (reference sequence). V lost 0 bases to trimming and J lost 5 bases, with 11 bases between them. The CDR3 has 14 amino acids. CDR3 protein: CSARDPQGDNEQFF. The CDR3 DNA sequence: TGCAGTGCTAGAGACCCCCAGGGTGACAATGAGCAGTTCTTC.

This clonotype turned up a few times. The rearrangement uses TRBV7-6 and TRBJ2-1, with TRBD1 matching 7 bases. J was trimmed by 3 bases and V by 5 bases; bases with no gene match: 13. Per germline, CDR1 SGHVS and CDR2 FNYEAQ. The CDR3 consists of 17 residues. CDR3 region: CASSGPGQASNYNEQFF. The CDR3 DNA follows: TGTGCCAGCAGCGGACCCGGACAGGCTTCAAACTACAATGAGCAGTTCTTC.

This clonotype was observed a few times. The genes are TRBV4-3 and TRBJ2-3; D uncertain. The CDR3 spans 14 residues. V lost 0 bases and J lost 8, with 12 bases in between. Germline CDR1 LGHNA, CDR2 YSLEER. CDR3 residues: CASSQDNLRGTQYF. The CDR3 coding sequence is TGCGCCAGCAGCCAAGATAACCTCCGAGGTACGCAGTATTTT.

In this sample, this clonotype turned up a few times. This sequence joins TRBV7-9 and TRBJ1-1; D might be TRBD1 (6 bases). CDR3 length equals 16 residues. V was pared by 5 bases and J by 3 bases, with 19 bases between. The germline gives CDR1 SEHNR, CDR2 FQNEAQ (reference sequence). In nucleotides, the CDR3 is TGTGCCAGCAGCGCATACAGGGAGGTGGGGGACACTGAAGCTTTCTTT. Translating gives CASSAYREVGDTEAFF.

The chain joins TRBV12-3 or TRBV12-4 to TRBJ1-1; no reliable D call. V was trimmed by 2 bases and J by 6 bases, leaving 7 bases between them. The CDR3 has 12 residues. The CDR3 spells CASSLWGPEAFF. The DNA for the CDR3 is TGTGCCAGCAGTTTATGGGGTCCTGAAGCTTTCTTT.

This clonotype was found a few times. The chain uses TRBV11-2 and TRBJ2-1; 13 positions match TRBD2. V trimming: 1 base; J trimming: 7 bases; junction bases outside the gene matches: 13. The germline CDR1 and CDR2 sequences are SGHAT and FQNNGV. The CDR3 extends over 19 amino acids. CDR3 in amino acids: CASSLVVGTTSGRSNEQFF. CDR3 nucleotide sequence: TGTGCCAGCAGCTTAGTGGTGGGTACGACTAGCGGGAGGTCTAATGAGCAGTTCTTC.

V is TRBV3-1 and J is TRBJ1-2; a weak D match, TRBD1 (6 bases). The germline CDR1 and CDR2 sequences are LGHDT and YNNKEL (reference sequence). Trimming removed 8 bases from V and 0 bases from J, with 16 bases in between. This CDR3 spans 15 amino acids. CDR3 nucleotide sequence: TGTGCCAGCGCAAGGGGGGGCGAAGCTAACTATGGCTACACCTTC. It specifies CASARGGEANYGYTF.

This clonotype was detected many times. The CDR3 nucleotides read TGTGCCAGCAGCTTAACAGCGGGAGGGTCGGTGAAGACCCAGTACTTC. Its translation is CASSLTAGGSVKTQYF. The rearrangement uses TRBV7-8 and TRBJ2-5; 10 bases are shared with TRBD2. The CDR3 has 16 residues. Per germline, CDR1 SGHVS and CDR2 FQNEAQ. J lost 6 bases, V lost 2 bases, and 9 bases had no gene match.

In its sample, this clonotype was seen many times. The rearrangement uses TRBV7-9 and TRBJ2-7; D may be TRBD1 (6 bases). Trimming removed 0 bases from V and 2 bases from J, with 8 bases in between. CDR1 SEHNR and CDR2 FQNEAQ come from the germline V gene (reference sequence). The CDR3 sequence is 14 residues long. CDR3 sequence: CASSLAGTPYEQYF. CDR3 nucleotides: TGTGCCAGCAGCTTAGCGGGGACACCCTACGAGCAGTACTTC. The variable domain in full, with the rest retrieved from reference TRBV7-9 and TRBJ2-7, is DTGVSQNPRHKITKRGQNVTFRCDPISEHNRLYWYRQTLGQGPEFLTYFQNEAQLEKSRLLSDRFSAERPKGSFSTLEIQRTEQGDSAMYLCASSLAGTPYEQYFGPGTRLTVT.

This clonotype was counted a few times. The V and J genes are TRBV25-1 and TRBJ2-2, with D uncertain. V lost 3 bases to trimming and J lost 8 bases, with 16 bases between them. CDR1 is MGHDK and CDR2 is SYGVNS in the germline V gene. CDR3 length equals 15 residues. CDR3 region: CASSELVTPGGELFF. The CDR3 DNA sequence: TGTGCCAGCAGTGAGCTGGTCACCCCTGGGGGGGAGCTGTTTTTT.

The J gene is TRBJ2-7, the V gene TRBV19; 8 bases agree with TRBD2. Looked up from germline, CDR1 is LNHDA and CDR2 is SQIVND (reference sequence). The CDR3 spans 12 residues. J gave up 3 bases and V 10 bases, and 5 bases lay outside the gene matches. CDR3 bases: TGTGCCAATAGCGGGGCGAACTACGAGCAGTACTTC. Its translation is CANSGANYEQYF.

The rearrangement links TRBV5-1 to TRBJ2-7, with a tentative D call TRBD1 (6 bases). Germline lookup yields CDR1 SGHRS and CDR2 YFSETQ. Between the trimmed V and J ends, which lost 1 base and 3 bases, there was a span of 11 bases. The CDR3 has 14 residues. CDR3 amino acids: CASSLNPDSYEQYF. Written as DNA, the CDR3 is TGCGCCAGCAGCTTGAACCCGGACAGCTACGAGCAGTACTTC.

The chain links TRBV6-1 to TRBJ2-1; a possible D gene is TRBD2 (6 bases). Germline V lookup: CDR1 MNHNS, CDR2 SASEGT. CDR3 length: 16 residues. Trimming stripped 7 bases from V and 9 bases from J, with 25 bases between. CDR3 nucleotides: TGTGCCAGCACCCCTTTTATGGCGGTGCGGGATGGTGAGCAGTTCTTC. Translated, it gives CASTPFMAVRDGEQFF.

The rearrangement links TRBV20-1 to TRBJ1-1; D is uncertain. In germline, CDR1 is DFQATT, CDR2 SNEGSKA (reference sequence). V shed 5 bases and J shed 5 bases, with 9 bases lying between them. The CDR3 spans 11 residues. Here the CDR3 DNA reads TGCAGTGCTCCAGTGTTGACTGAAGCTTTCTTT. The encoded protein is CSAPVLTEAFF.

The chain uses TRBV13 and TRBJ2-1; TRBD2 agrees at 7 bases. This CDR3 comprises 15 residues. The V segment lost 5 bases and the J segment 6 bases; nucleotides outside the gene matches: 10. Germline values: CDR1 PRHDT, CDR2 FYEKMQ (reference sequence). The DNA of the CDR3 is TGTGCCAGCAGCGCGCGGGGAGCGGGACCCAATGAGCAGTTCTTC. This sequence encodes CASSARGAGPNEQFF.

This clonotype was counted a few times. The chain carries TRBV20-1 and TRBJ1-1; possibly TRBD1 for D (5 bases). This CDR3 spans 12 amino acids. Germline-derived CDR1 and CDR2 are DFQATT and SNEGSKA (reference sequence). Trimming took off 6 bases at V and 8 bases at J, with 16 bases between the two ends. The CDR3 region has the DNA TGCAGTGCAACCCGGGGGGTTGAGGAAGCTTTCTTT. Translating it yields CSATRGVEEAFF.

Of note for this clonotype: A junction boundary mismatches the germline segment, possibly from a read error. This chain joins TRBV7-2 and TRBJ2-7; D not certain. Germline values: CDR1 SGHTA, CDR2 FQGNSA. The CDR3 sequence is 15 residues long. The chain's CDR3 is CPSSLDRVSSYEQYF. The CDR3 region has the DNA TGTCCCAGCAGCTTAGATCGTGTTAGCTCCTACGAGCAGTACTTC.

This clonotype was counted between two and nine times. The J gene is TRBJ2-2, the V gene TRBV28; D is ambiguous. The CDR3 covers 13 residues. Germline assignment: CDR1 MDHEN and CDR2 SYDVKM. Trimming shortened V by 11 bases and J by 0 bases, and 10 bases separated the two germline ends. CDR3 region: CAAQASNTGELFF. Written as DNA, the CDR3 is TGTGCCGCCCAGGCGTCGAACACCGGGGAGCTGTTTTTT. Filled out from reference TRBV28 and TRBJ2-2, the complete variable domain reads DVKVTQSSRYLVKRTGEKVFLECVQDMDHENMFWYRQDPGLGLRLIYFSYDVKMKEKGDIPEGYSVSREKKERFSLILESASTNQTSMYLCAAQASNTGELFFGEGSRLTVL.

This clonotype was picked up a small number of times. The chain combines TRBV7-9 with TRBJ2-2; tentatively, D is TRBD2 (5 bases). CDR3 length: 14 amino acids. Looked up from germline, CDR1 is SEHNR and CDR2 is FQNEAQ (reference sequence). V lost 8 bases to trimming and J lost 7 bases, with 17 bases between them. CDR3 coding DNA: TGTGCCAGCTACGACGGGGATTACGACGGGGAGCTGTTTTTT. Translation gives CASYDGDYDGELFF.